This T cell receptor (beta chain) derives from a study of T cell responses to AZD1222 COVID-19 vaccine. Clones were read by immunoSEQ multiplex PCR, and TCRdb kept only the in-frame ones, dropping some. The table records 100,000 to 150,000 clones, roughly 91% of them present only once. There are 15 residues in the CDR3. V shed 1 base and J shed 0 bases, with 9 bases lying between them. CDR1 SGHTA and CDR2 FQGNSA come from the germline V gene. Study-wide results and limits: Seropositive at baseline were only six AZD1222 recipients. Clonal diversity may have been underestimated, and the donors were mostly white British, with more females than males. Breadth and depth of Spike-specific TCRs rose after two AZD1222 doses.

With respect to this clone: Its antigen is unknown.

The sequencing used peripheral blood, collected 28 days after the second AZD1222 dose. The receptor's source is an adult who received the AZD1222 COVID-19 vaccine. The chain is built from TRBV7-2 and TRBJ1-1; no reliable D call. The CDR3 DNA reads as TGTGCCAGCAGCTTAGTCGGCCAGGTGAACACTGAAGCTTTCTTT. This codes for CASSLVGQVNTEAFF.